The next 30 T cell receptor beta chains were all read from a single sample in a study of blood T cell repertoires in COVID-19. Some clones are missing from TCRdb's copy, which holds only in-frame ones; the method was immunoSEQ multiplex PCR. Here the sample spans approximately 200,000 clones, 85% to 90% being singletons. The specimen was peripheral blood. The receptors stem from a man aged 25-45 years with COVID-19, enrolled during active disease.

J is TRBJ1-2 and V is TRBV19; tentatively, D is TRBD1 (6 bases). Germline-derived CDR1 and CDR2 are LNHDA and SQIVND (reference sequence). This CDR3 is 10 amino acids long. V was shortened by 10 bases and J by 8 bases, with 11 bases between the two germline ends. CDR3 amino acids: CATEGDGYTF. For the CDR3, the DNA is TGTGCCACCGAGGGGGACGGCTACACCTTC.

The chain is built from TRBV18 and TRBJ1-1; 8 bases line up with TRBD1. Germline-derived CDR1 and CDR2 are KGHSH and LQKENI. The V and J ends lost 3 bases and 5 bases, in that order; junction bases with no gene match: 8. CDR3 length: 15 residues. The CDR3 here is CASSPSRGRLTEAFF. CDR3 DNA sequence: TGTGCCAGCTCACCCTCCAGGGGGCGCTTAACTGAAGCTTTCTTT.

V usage is TRBV7-8 and J usage is TRBJ2-1; TRBD1 matches 9 bases. This CDR3 has 17 residues. The junction had 8 bases not matched to a gene; V was cut back by 5 bases and J by 0 bases. Germline assignment: CDR1 SGHVS and CDR2 FQNEAQ. The CDR3 reads CASSRSQGAVSYNEQFF. CDR3 coding DNA: TGTGCCAGCAGCCGATCACAGGGGGCCGTCTCCTACAATGAGCAGTTCTTC.

V is TRBV2 and J is TRBJ2-5; possibly TRBD1 for D (6 bases). CDR1 and CDR2 from the germline V gene are SNHLY and FYNNEI. V lost 10 bases, J lost 5 bases, and 11 bases lay in between. The CDR3 is 11 residues long. CDR3 coding DNA: TGTGCCACAGGGGCCCCCGAGACCCAGTACTTC. It encodes CATGAPETQYF.

The chain joins TRBV19 to TRBJ1-5; TRBD1 aligns across 11 bases. Looked up from germline, CDR1 is LNHDA and CDR2 is SQIVND (reference sequence). The length of the CDR3 is 16 residues. V lost 3 bases and J lost 2; bases outside the gene matches: 3. The CDR3 loop reads CASSMDRGQGNQPQHF. The CDR3 DNA reads TGTGCCAGTAGTATGGACAGGGGGCAAGGCAATCAGCCCCAGCATTTT.

This chain links TRBV6-4 with TRBJ1-1; D is uncertain. Trimming removed 11 bases at V and 9 bases at J, with 10 bases between. Germline V CDR1 and CDR2: MRHNA, SNTAGT. The CDR3 has 9 amino acids. The DNA of the CDR3 is TGTGCCCAACGGACTAAAGCTTTCTTT. It specifies CAQRTKAFF.

The V gene is TRBV18, the J gene TRBJ1-4; 7 bases line up with TRBD1. Germline CDR1 KGHSH, CDR2 LQKENI. Germline trimming cut 3 bases from V and 5 bases from J; bases unmatched to any gene: 15. CDR3 length: 18 residues. CDR3 sequence: CASSPGQNIIPGNEKLFF. Written as DNA, the CDR3 is TGTGCCAGCTCACCGGGACAGAATATTATCCCGGGGAATGAAAAACTGTTTTTT.

This chain's CDR3 is CAISDRFRNTGELFF. The CDR3 region has the DNA TGTGCCATCAGTGACAGGTTTAGAAACACCGGGGAGCTGTTTTTT. The gene calls are TRBV10-3 and TRBJ2-2; D is undetermined. The CDR3 runs to 15 residues. Germline CDR1 reads ENHRY; CDR2 reads SYGVKD. Trimming pared 3 bases from V and 2 bases from J, leaving 10 bases between.

The chain recombines TRBV7-9 with TRBJ2-2; 10 bases line up with TRBD1. The CDR3 covers 15 residues. The germline V gene has CDR1 SEHNR and CDR2 FQNEAQ (reference sequence). The J segment lost 6 bases and the V segment lost 5 bases, leaving 6 bases of the junction unmatched. The CDR3 region is CASSRQGARPGELFF. In nucleotides, the CDR3 is TGTGCCAGCAGCCGACAGGGGGCGCGACCCGGGGAGCTGTTTTTT.

The CDR3 DNA is TGTGCCAGCAACAGTGCATATACGCAGTATTTT. Translating gives CASNSAYTQYF. This chain uses TRBV2 with TRBJ2-3; no clear D gene. There are 11 residues in the CDR3. Trimming took 7 bases from V and 7 from J, leaving 9 bases between them. Germline loops: CDR1 SNHLY, CDR2 FYNNEI.

The rearrangement uses TRBV28 and TRBJ1-2; TRBD1 aligns across 10 bases. CDR1 is MDHEN, CDR2 SYDVKM, per germline. Trimming cost V 6 bases and J 2 bases; bases outside gene matches: 6. The CDR3 runs 15 residues. The CDR3 is CASRATGGANYGYTF. DNA of the CDR3: TGTGCCAGCAGGGCGACAGGGGGCGCCAACTATGGCTACACCTTC.

The V and J genes are TRBV3-1 (or the pseudogene TRBV3-2) and TRBJ2-1; tentatively, D is TRBD1 (5 bases). Trimming stripped 1 base from V and 9 bases from J, with 13 bases between. The CDR3 spans 14 residues. Germline-derived CDR1 and CDR2 are LGHDT and YNNKEL (reference sequence). CDR3 region: CASSQGQPYGEQFF. The CDR3 DNA reads as TGTGCCAGCAGCCAAGGACAGCCGTACGGTGAGCAGTTCTTC.

The chain employs TRBV5-1 and TRBJ1-2; a weak D match, TRBD1 (5 bases). Germline CDR1 and CDR2: SGHRS and YFSETQ. The length of the CDR3 is 12 residues. The V end was cut by 3 bases, the J end by 4 bases, with 7 bases between. The CDR3 sequence is CASSWDFYGYTF. The DNA for the CDR3 is TGCGCCAGCAGCTGGGACTTCTATGGCTACACCTTC. Together with reference TRBV5-1 and TRBJ1-2, the CDR3 gives the full variable domain: KAGVTQTPRYLIKTRGQQVTLSCSPISGHRSVSWYQQTPGQGLQFLFEYFSETQRNKGNFPGRFSGRQFSNSRSEMNVSTLELGDSALYLCASSWDFYGYTFGSGTRLTVV.

The gene calls are TRBV29-1 and TRBJ1-1; D unclear. CDR3 length: 12 amino acids. V lost 4 bases, J lost 1 base, and 7 bases lay in between. CDR1 and CDR2 from the germline V gene are SQVTM and ANQGSEA. The CDR3 is CSVVVWNTEAFF. DNA of the CDR3: TGCAGCGTTGTAGTCTGGAACACTGAAGCTTTCTTT. Complete variable domain (other parts from reference TRBV29-1 and TRBJ1-1): SAVISQKPSRDICQRGTSLTIQCQVDSQVTMMFWYRQQPGQSLTLIATANQGSEATYESGFVIDKFPISRPNLTFSTLTVSNMSPEDSSIYLCSVVVWNTEAFFGQGTRLTVV.

V usage is TRBV5-1 and J usage is TRBJ2-7, with D possibly TRBD2 on 6 matching bases. CDR3 length equals 14 residues. Trimming took 1 base from V and 4 from J, leaving 12 bases between them. Germline V CDR1 and CDR2: SGHRS, YFSETQ. The chain's CDR3 is CASSLLGGSYEQYF. CDR3 bases: TGCGCCAGCAGCTTGCTGGGGGGATCGTACGAGCAGTACTTC.

The chain employs TRBV5-1 and TRBJ2-2; D ambiguous. With 4 bases removed from V and 0 bases from J, the gap between germline ends came to 10 bases. Germline V lookup: CDR1 SGHRS, CDR2 YFSETQ. This CDR3 comprises 15 residues. The CDR3: CASSRDSPNTGELFF. The CDR3 DNA reads TGCGCCAGCAGCCGAGACTCGCCGAACACCGGGGAGCTGTTTTTT.

The chain couples TRBV11-3 to TRBJ2-1; TRBD1 agrees at 7 bases. CDR3 length: 12 residues. V dropped 6 bases and J dropped 9; count of bases not matched to a gene: 5. Germline V CDR1 and CDR2: SGHNT, YENEEA. The CDR3 sequence: CASRANRGEQFF. As DNA, the CDR3 is TGTGCCAGCAGGGCGAACAGGGGTGAGCAGTTCTTC.

The chain uses TRBV2 and TRBJ1-4; D remains unclear. The CDR3 is 14 residues long. Germline-derived CDR1 and CDR2 are SNHLY and FYNNEI. Trimming left V 3 bases short and J 4 bases short, with 9 bases between. As DNA, the CDR3 is TGTGCCAGCAGTGATCGGGTCGGTAATGAAAAACTGTTTTTT. It translates to CASSDRVGNEKLFF.

The CDR3 nucleotides are TGCGCCAGCAGTCAGACTAGTAGCACAGATACGCAGTATTTT. This codes for CASSQTSSTDTQYF. The chain employs TRBV5-1 and TRBJ2-3; TRBD2 might be the D (6 bases). Germline values: CDR1 SGHRS, CDR2 YFSETQ. The CDR3 is 14 residues long. V was pared by 5 bases and J by 0 bases, with 10 bases between. Full variable domain (outside the CDR3, taken from reference TRBV5-1 and TRBJ2-3): KAGVTQTPRYLIKTRGQQVTLSCSPISGHRSVSWYQQTPGQGLQFLFEYFSETQRNKGNFPGRFSGRQFSNSRSEMNVSTLELGDSALYLCASSQTSSTDTQYFGPGTRLTVL.

The rearrangement uses TRBV18 and TRBJ1-4, with TRBD1 as a possible D gene (5 bases). The CDR3 runs 17 residues. The germline V gene encodes CDR1 KGHSH and CDR2 LQKENI. V dropped 6 bases and J dropped 5 bases, with 22 bases sitting between them. The CDR3 DNA reads TGTGCCAGCTCCTCTCGGAAATCGACAGACGGGAATGAAAAACTGTTTTTT. Its translation: CASSSRKSTDGNEKLFF.

The rearrangement joins TRBV5-4 to TRBJ2-7, with 7 bases that match TRBD1. CDR1 is SGHNT, CDR2 YYREEE, per germline (reference sequence). The CDR3 loop spans 14 amino acids. Losses at the gene ends were 4 bases for V and 5 bases for J; bases not matched to a gene: 9. The CDR3 loop reads CASSLLGGPDEQYF. The CDR3 bases are TGTGCCAGCAGCCTTCTAGGGGGCCCGGACGAGCAGTACTTC.

V is TRBV6-2 or TRBV6-3 and J is TRBJ2-7; D perhaps matches TRBD1 (6 bases). Germline V gives CDR1 MNHEY, CDR2 SVGEGT. V was pared by 4 bases and J by 8 bases, with 15 bases between. The CDR3 length is 13 residues. As DNA, the CDR3 is TGTGCCAGCAGTTTCTCCCGGACAGCCCAGCAGTACTTC. It encodes CASSFSRTAQQYF.

The V call is TRBV5-4, the J call TRBJ1-4; 9 bases line up with TRBD1. This CDR3 spans 14 amino acids. The ends lost 4 bases at V and 8 bases at J; junction bases unmatched: 6. Germline CDR1 is SGHNT and CDR2 is YYREEE (reference sequence). The CDR3 DNA sequence: TGTGCCAGCAGCCGGACAGGGGAGGAAGAAAAACTGTTTTTT. Residues: CASSRTGEEEKLFF.

This chain's CDR3 is CAWSVSHEQYF. Written as DNA, the CDR3 is TGTGCCTGGAGTGTAAGCCACGAGCAGTACTTC. The V gene is TRBV30, the J gene TRBJ2-7; no reliable D call. Germline V CDR1 and CDR2: GTSNPN, SVGIG (reference sequence). Trimming shortened V by 0 bases and J by 5 bases, and 5 bases separated the two germline ends. The length of the CDR3 is 11 residues.

The chain uses TRBV30 and TRBJ1-6, with D unresolved. V gave up 6 bases and J gave up 5 bases, with 11 bases separating them. In germline, CDR1 is GTSNPN, CDR2 SVGIG (reference sequence). CDR3 length equals 13 residues. This chain's CDR3 is CACESEDNSPLHF. CDR3 sequence (DNA): TGTGCCTGCGAGAGTGAGGATAATTCACCCCTCCACTTT.

The gene calls are TRBV20-1 and TRBJ1-1, with D perhaps TRBD1 (6 bases). Germline CDR1 DFQATT, CDR2 SNEGSKA (reference sequence). Trimming left V 3 bases short and J 2 bases short, with 10 bases between. The CDR3 is 13 amino acids. Here the CDR3 DNA reads TGCAGTGCTAGTACAGGGCGAAACACTGAAGCTTTCTTT. This sequence encodes CSASTGRNTEAFF.

This rearrangement joins TRBV7-8 to TRBJ2-4, with D perhaps TRBD1 (5 bases). V was shortened by 2 bases and J by 0 bases, with 8 bases between the two germline ends. The CDR3 spans 15 residues. From germline, CDR1 is SGHVS and CDR2 FQNEAQ. The DNA of the CDR3 is TGTGCCAGCAGCTTATCAGGGCTAGCCAAAAACATTCAGTACTTC. Translated, it gives CASSLSGLAKNIQYF.

This chain joins TRBV19 and TRBJ1-5, with 8 bases aligning to TRBD1. Germline assignment: CDR1 LNHDA and CDR2 SQIVND (reference sequence). This CDR3 has 13 residues. Trimming took 3 bases from V and 6 from J; bases not matched to a gene: 1. The chain's CDR3 is CASSMDRVQPQHF. The CDR3 DNA sequence: TGTGCCAGTAGTATGGACAGGGTTCAGCCCCAGCATTTT.

V and J are TRBV28 and TRBJ2-4; TRBD2 is a possible D gene (5 bases). The V gene's germline CDR1 is MDHEN and CDR2 SYDVKM. This CDR3 is 15 amino acids long. Trimming took 2 bases from V and 0 from J, leaving 8 bases between them. CDR3 protein: CASSLTGIAKNIQYF. The CDR3 region has the DNA TGTGCCAGCAGTTTAACGGGGATAGCCAAAAACATTCAGTACTTC.

This chain connects TRBV6-5 to TRBJ2-1; D possibly corresponds to TRBD2 (7 bases). Germline lookup yields CDR1 MNHEY and CDR2 SVGAGI. The CDR3 loop spans 14 amino acids. V lost 8 bases, J lost 5 bases, and 16 bases lay in between. CDR3 region: CASVGGALDNEQFF. The DNA of the CDR3 is TGTGCCAGCGTAGGGGGGGCGCTGGACAATGAGCAGTTCTTC.